This T cell receptor beta chain was captured by sequencing in a study of blood T cell repertoires in COVID-19. The table came from immunoSEQ multiplex PCR; TCRdb's copy has only in-frame clones and leaves some out. The top ten hold around 2.5% of the sample, which has more than 200,000 clones, 83% seen once. The CDR3 sequence is 15 residues long. V trimming: 5 bases; J trimming: 7 bases; junction bases outside the gene matches: 13. The germline gives CDR1 SEHNR, CDR2 FQNEAQ (reference sequence). This sequence joins TRBV7-9 and TRBJ1-1; 7 positions match TRBD1. Sequencing used peripheral blood. This TCR derives from a woman between 65 and 79 years old with active or convalescent COVID-19. The CDR3 region is CASSPQGVEGGEAFF. The DNA of the CDR3 is TGTGCCAGCAGCCCGCAGGGGGTGGAGGGAGGTGAAGCTTTCTTT.